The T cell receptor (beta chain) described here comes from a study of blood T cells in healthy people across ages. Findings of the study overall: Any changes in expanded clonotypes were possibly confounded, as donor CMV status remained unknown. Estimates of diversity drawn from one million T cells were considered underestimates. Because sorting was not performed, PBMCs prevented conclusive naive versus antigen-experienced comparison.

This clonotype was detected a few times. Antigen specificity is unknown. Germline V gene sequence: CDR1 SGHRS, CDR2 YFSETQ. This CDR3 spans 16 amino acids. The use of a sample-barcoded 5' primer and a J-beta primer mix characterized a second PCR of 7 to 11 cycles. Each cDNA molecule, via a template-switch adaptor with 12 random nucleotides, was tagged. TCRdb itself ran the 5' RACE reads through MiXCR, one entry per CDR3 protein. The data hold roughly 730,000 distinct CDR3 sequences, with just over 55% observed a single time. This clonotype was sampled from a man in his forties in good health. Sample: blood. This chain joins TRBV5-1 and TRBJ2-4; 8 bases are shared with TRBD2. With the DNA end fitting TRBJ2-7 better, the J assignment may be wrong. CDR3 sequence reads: CASSSSLGEAGVEQYF. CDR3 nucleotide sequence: TGCGCCAGCAGCTCAAGTCTGGGGGAAGCGGGGGTCGAGCAGTACTTC.